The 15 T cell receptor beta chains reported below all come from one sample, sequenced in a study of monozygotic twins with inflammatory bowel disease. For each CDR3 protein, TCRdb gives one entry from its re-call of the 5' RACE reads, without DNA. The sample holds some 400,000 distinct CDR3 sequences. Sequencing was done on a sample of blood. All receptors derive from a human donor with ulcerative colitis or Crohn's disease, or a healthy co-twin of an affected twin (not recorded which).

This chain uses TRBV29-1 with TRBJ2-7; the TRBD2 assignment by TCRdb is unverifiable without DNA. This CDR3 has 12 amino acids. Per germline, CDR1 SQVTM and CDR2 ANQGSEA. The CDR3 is CSFESGSYEQYF.

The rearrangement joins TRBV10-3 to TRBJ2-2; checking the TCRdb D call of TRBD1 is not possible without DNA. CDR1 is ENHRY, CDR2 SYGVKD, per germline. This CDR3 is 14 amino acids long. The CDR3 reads CAINEGQGTGELFF.

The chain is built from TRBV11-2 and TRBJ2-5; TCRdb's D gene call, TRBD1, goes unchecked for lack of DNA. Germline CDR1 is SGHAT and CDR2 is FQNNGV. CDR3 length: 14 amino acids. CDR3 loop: CASSLGRGGETQYF.

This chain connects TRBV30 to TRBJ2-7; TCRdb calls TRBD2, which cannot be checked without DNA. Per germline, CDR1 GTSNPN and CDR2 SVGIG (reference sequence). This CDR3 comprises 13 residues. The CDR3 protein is CAGRARLAGEQYF.

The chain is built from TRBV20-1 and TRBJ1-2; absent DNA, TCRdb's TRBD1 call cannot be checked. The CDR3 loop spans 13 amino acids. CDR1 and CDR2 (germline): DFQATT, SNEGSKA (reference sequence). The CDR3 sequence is CSGDTWTTSGYTF.

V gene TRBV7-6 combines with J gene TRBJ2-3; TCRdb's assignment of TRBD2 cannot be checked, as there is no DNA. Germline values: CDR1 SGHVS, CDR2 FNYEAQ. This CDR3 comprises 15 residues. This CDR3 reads CASSSVRGGPDTQYF. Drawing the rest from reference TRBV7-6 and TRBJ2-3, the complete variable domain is GAGVSQSPRYKVTKRGQDVALRCDPISGHVSLYWYRQALGQGPEFLTYFNYEAQQDKSGLPNDRFSAERPEGSISTLTIQRTEQRDSAMYRCASSSVRGGPDTQYFGPGTRLTVL.

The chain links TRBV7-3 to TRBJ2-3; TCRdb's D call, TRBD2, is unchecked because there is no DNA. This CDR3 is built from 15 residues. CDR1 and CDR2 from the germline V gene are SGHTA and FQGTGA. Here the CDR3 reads CASSLTSGSVDTQYF.

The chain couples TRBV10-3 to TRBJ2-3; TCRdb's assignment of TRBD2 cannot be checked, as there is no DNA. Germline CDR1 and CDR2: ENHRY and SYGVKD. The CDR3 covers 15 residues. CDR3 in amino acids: CAITARDLSTDTQYF.

Here the CDR3 reads CASSSGSWDRDNYGYTF. The rearrangement uses TRBV5-1 and TRBJ1-2; checking the TCRdb D call of TRBD1 is not possible without DNA. In germline, CDR1 is SGHRS, CDR2 YFSETQ. The CDR3 sequence is 17 residues long.

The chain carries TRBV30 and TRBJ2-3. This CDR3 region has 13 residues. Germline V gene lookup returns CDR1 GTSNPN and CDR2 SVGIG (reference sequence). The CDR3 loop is CAWRDDSTDTQYF.

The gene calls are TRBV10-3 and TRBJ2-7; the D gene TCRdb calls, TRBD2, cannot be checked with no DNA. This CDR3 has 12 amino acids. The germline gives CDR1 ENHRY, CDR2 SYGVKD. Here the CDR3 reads CAIRSGGDEQYF.

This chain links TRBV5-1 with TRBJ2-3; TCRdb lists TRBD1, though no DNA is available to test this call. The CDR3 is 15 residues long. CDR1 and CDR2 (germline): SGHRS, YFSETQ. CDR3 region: CASSFSGAGGDTQYF.

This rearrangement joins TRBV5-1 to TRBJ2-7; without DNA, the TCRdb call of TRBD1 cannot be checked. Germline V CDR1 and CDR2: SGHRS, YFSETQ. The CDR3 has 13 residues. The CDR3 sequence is CVSSLGGTYEQYF.

The CDR3 here is CASSPFVGAGWGYTF. The chain combines TRBV6-1 with TRBJ1-2; TCRdb's D gene call, TRBD1, goes unchecked for lack of DNA. There are 15 residues in the CDR3. The V gene's germline CDR1 is MNHNS and CDR2 SASEGT.

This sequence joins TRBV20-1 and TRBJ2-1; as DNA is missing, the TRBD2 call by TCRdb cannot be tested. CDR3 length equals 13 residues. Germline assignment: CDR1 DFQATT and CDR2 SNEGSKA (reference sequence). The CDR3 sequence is CSAREGPRGEQFF.